The clone carrying this T cell receptor beta chain was counted between two and nine times. The antigen is unknown. Per the germline V gene, CDR1 is MGHRA and CDR2 is YSYEKL. Trimming took off 3 bases at V and 4 bases at J, with 21 bases between the two ends. The CDR3 is 17 amino acids. TCR alpha and TCR beta cDNA libraries carrying sample barcodes and UMIs came from 5'RACE with constant-segment primers. TCRdb reprocessed the 5' RACE reads with MiXCR, giving one entry per CDR3 protein. The sample gives approximately 450,000 distinct CDR3 sequences, about 20% of which show up once; over 9% is in the top ten. The record originates from a study of T-cell memory formation after mild COVID-19. In the study overall: Largely donor-specific sequence clusters came from a couple of donors.

Study findings and constraints: Detection of some responders pre-infection suggested pre-existing cross-reactive memory T cells participated. Whether second-wave clones peaking at day 37 were SARS-CoV-2 specific went unconfirmed.

This chain connects TRBV4-1 to TRBJ1-1; unclear D gene. The sequence derives from an adult woman who had mild COVID-19 (a few samples of this study predate the infection). Cell type and time point are not known. The sequencing sample was made of PBMCs or a T cell subset sorted from them (not recorded which). CDR3 protein: CASSHPSDFQNATEAFF. The CDR3 DNA reads as TGCGCCAGCAGCCACCCCTCGGATTTTCAGAATGCCACTGAAGCTTTCTTT.